What follows are 21 T cell receptor beta chains derived from one specimen sequenced in a study of OX40 agonist ivuxolimab in advanced cancers. Produced via immunoSEQ multiplex PCR; TCRdb's table is partial and in-frame only. The repertoire consists of 33,000 or so clones, with around 87% occurring once and the leading ten covering 25%. Here the sequenced sample was CD4+ or CD8+ T cells sorted from blood, taken in a trial of the OX40 agonist ivuxolimab. The receptors were sampled from an adult with an advanced solid tumor such as melanoma, head and neck, liver or kidney cancer.

V gene TRBV28 combines with J gene TRBJ2-1, with D uncertain. Germline assignment: CDR1 MDHEN and CDR2 SYDVKM. With 5 bases removed from V and 15 bases from J, the gap between germline ends came to 17 bases. CDR3 length equals 12 residues. CDR3 region: CASSPPEVDLFF. The CDR3 DNA is TGTGCCAGCAGTCCACCCGAAGTCGACCTGTTCTTC.

The V gene is TRBV7-9, the J gene TRBJ2-5; TRBD2 agrees at 11 bases. Germline lookup yields CDR1 SEHNR and CDR2 FQNEAQ (reference sequence). The CDR3 covers 18 residues. V gave up 5 bases and J gave up 0 bases; unmatched junction bases: 11. CDR3 DNA: TGTGCCAGCAGCCACCTAGCGGGAGGCCCTCCGTACCAAGAGACCCAGTACTTC. The encoded protein is CASSHLAGGPPYQETQYF.

The chain is built from TRBV11-2 and TRBJ1-5, with D unresolved. Looked up from germline, CDR1 is SGHAT and CDR2 is FQNNGV. The CDR3 covers 15 residues. Trimming took off 1 base at V and 5 bases at J, with 12 bases between the two ends. In DNA, the CDR3 is TGTGCCAGCAGCTTAGTGACGGGGAAGGATCAGCCCCAGCATTTT. The encoded protein is CASSLVTGKDQPQHF.

J is TRBJ1-4 and V is TRBV6-5; TRBD1 might be the D (6 bases). V was cut by 6 bases and J by 6 bases, with 14 bases left in between. The CDR3 is made up of 14 amino acids. Germline values: CDR1 MNHEY, CDR2 SVGAGI. The CDR3 loop reads CASRGGAEDEKLFF. In DNA form, the CDR3 reads TGTGCCAGCAGGGGGGGCGCGGAAGATGAAAAACTGTTTTTT.

The chain combines TRBV28 with TRBJ1-3, with D perhaps matching TRBD1 (5 bases). Germline V gene sequence: CDR1 MDHEN, CDR2 SYDVKM. This CDR3 has 17 residues. V was trimmed by 11 bases and J by 0 bases, leaving 23 bases between them. The CDR3 region is CAPTLPGATSSGNTIYF. CDR3 in DNA: TGTGCCCCCACCCTACCCGGGGCCACGAGCTCTGGAAACACCATATATTTT.

The genes are TRBV7-2 and TRBJ2-7, with D tentatively TRBD1 (6 bases). Per the germline V gene, CDR1 is SGHTA and CDR2 is FQGNSA. There are 14 residues in the CDR3. With 5 bases removed from V and 2 bases from J, the gap between germline ends came to 13 bases. The CDR3 reads CASSRTTGTYEQYF. The CDR3 region has the DNA TGTGCCAGCAGCCGGACGACAGGCACCTACGAGCAGTACTTC.

The V gene is TRBV5-1, the J gene TRBJ2-7; D remains unclear. V lost 3 bases, J lost 6 bases, and 16 bases lay in between. The length of the CDR3 is 14 residues. Germline lookup yields CDR1 SGHRS and CDR2 YFSETQ. DNA of the CDR3: TGCGCCAGCAGCTCGACCGGGCCCCCGGGCGAGCAGTACTTC. Translated: CASSSTGPPGEQYF.

This sequence joins TRBV6-5 and TRBJ2-1; 8 bases are shared with TRBD2. V trimming: 4 bases; J trimming: 2 bases; junction bases outside the gene matches: 4. CDR3 length equals 15 residues. Germline V lookup: CDR1 MNHEY, CDR2 SVGAGI. In DNA, the CDR3 is TGTGCCAGCAGTTTCACTAGCGGCCCCTACAATGAGCAGTTCTTC. Its protein product is CASSFTSGPYNEQFF.

The chain uses TRBV10-1 and TRBJ2-3, with unresolved D. Trimming cost V 4 bases and J 2 bases, with 4 bases left between them. The CDR3 covers 12 residues. Germline V gene sequence: CDR1 WNHNN, CDR2 SYGVQD (reference sequence). In nucleotides, the CDR3 is TGCGCCAGCAGTGGCCTCACAGATACGCAGTATTTT. Residues: CASSGLTDTQYF.

V usage is TRBV6-6 and J usage is TRBJ1-2, with D possibly matching TRBD1 (6 bases). Per the germline V gene, CDR1 is MNHNY and CDR2 is SVGAGI (reference sequence). The CDR3 totals 13 residues. With 4 bases removed from V and 2 bases from J, the gap between germline ends came to 8 bases. CDR3 in amino acids: CASSSTGNYGYTF. In DNA form, the CDR3 reads TGTGCCAGCAGTTCCACAGGGAACTATGGCTACACCTTC.

In this sample, this clone turned up once. V gene TRBV5-1 combines with J gene TRBJ2-3; TRBD2 matches at 9 bases. V lost 6 bases to trimming and J lost 4 bases; unmatched junction nucleotides: 3. The germline V gene encodes CDR1 SGHRS and CDR2 YFSETQ. This CDR3 is built from 13 residues. CDR3 DNA sequence: TGCGCCAGCAAGGGACTAGCTGCAGATACGCAGTATTTT. The encoded protein is CASKGLAADTQYF.

The V call is TRBV5-6, the J call TRBJ2-1; TRBD2 matches at 7 bases. This CDR3 has 15 amino acids. The ends lost 0 bases at V and 7 bases at J; junction bases unmatched: 7. Germline lookup yields CDR1 SGHDT and CDR2 YYEEEE. CDR3 bases: TGTGCCAGCAGCTTGGCGGGAGGTACGGAAAATGAGCAGTTCTTC. Its translation: CASSLAGGTENEQFF.

The chain has TRBV27 and TRBJ2-7, with D possibly TRBD2 on 5 matching bases. The germline gives CDR1 MNHEY, CDR2 SMNVEV (reference sequence). This CDR3 region has 13 residues. V lost 3 bases to trimming and J lost 3 bases, with 9 bases between them. In DNA, the CDR3 is TGTGCCAGCAGTTTTGGTAGCGACTACGAGCAGTACTTC. The encoded protein is CASSFGSDYEQYF.

The rearrangement uses TRBV7-2 and TRBJ1-2, with D possibly being TRBD1 (6 bases). CDR1 SGHTA and CDR2 FQGNSA come from the germline V gene. The CDR3 sequence is 15 residues long. Trimming left V 2 bases short and J 4 bases short, with 14 bases between. The CDR3 DNA reads as TGTGCCAGCAGCTTACAACAGGGAAGTAGCTATGGCTACACCTTC. The encoded protein is CASSLQQGSSYGYTF.

The chain employs TRBV27 and TRBJ2-3; 10 bases align to TRBD2. The CDR3 is 17 residues long. CDR1 and CDR2 (germline): MNHEY, SMNVEV (reference sequence). V trimming: 3 bases; J trimming: 0 bases; junction bases outside the gene matches: 6. The CDR3 DNA reads as TGTGCCAGCAGTTTTAGCGGGAGGAGAGATAGCACAGATACGCAGTATTTT. Translating gives CASSFSGRRDSTDTQYF.

The rearrangement links TRBV20-1 to TRBJ2-3, with D uncertain. Trimming shortened V by 7 bases and J by 3 bases, and 8 bases separated the two germline ends. The germline CDR1 and CDR2 sequences are DFQATT and SNEGSKA (reference sequence). This CDR3 spans 11 amino acids. CDR3 coding DNA: TGCAGTGTTAGTCTGACAGATACGCAGTATTTT. It is translated as CSVSLTDTQYF.

V and J are TRBV19 and TRBJ1-3; D possibly corresponds to TRBD1 (5 bases). Per the germline V gene, CDR1 is LNHDA and CDR2 is SQIVND (reference sequence). Trimming cost V 11 bases and J 0 bases, with 23 bases left between them. There are 17 residues in the CDR3. CDR3 sequence (DNA): TGTGCCGTTGCCCCTGAACCGGGACTGAGCTCTGGAAACACCATATATTTT. It encodes CAVAPEPGLSSGNTIYF.

The chain links TRBV5-5 to TRBJ2-5; D remains unclear. The CDR3 has 13 residues. V dropped 0 bases and J dropped 2 bases, with 5 bases sitting between them. The germline V gene encodes CDR1 SGHKS and CDR2 YYEKEE (reference sequence). The chain's CDR3 is CASSLEPQETQYF. CDR3 coding DNA: TGTGCCAGCAGCTTGGAGCCTCAAGAGACCCAGTACTTC. Full variable domain (remainder filled in from reference TRBV5-5 and TRBJ2-5): DAGVTQSPTHLIKTRGQQVTLRCSPISGHKSVSWYQQVLGQGPQFIFQYYEKEERGRGNFPDRFSARQFPNYSSELNVNALLLGDSALYLCASSLEPQETQYFGPGTRLLVL.

There are a few counts of this clone. The chain combines TRBV19 with TRBJ1-1; 10 bases line up with TRBD1. V shed 8 bases and J 5 bases; nucleotides not matched to a gene: 8. Looked up from germline, CDR1 is LNHDA and CDR2 is SQIVND (reference sequence). This CDR3 has 14 residues. The CDR3 nucleotides read TGTGCCAGTGGACAGGGGGAAGGGGGAACTGAAGCTTTCTTT. Its translation is CASGQGEGGTEAFF.

The chain links TRBV14 to TRBJ2-5, with 7 nucleotides matching TRBD1. The V segment lost 4 bases and the J segment 4 bases; nucleotides outside the gene matches: 12. Germline V gene sequence: CDR1 SGHDN, CDR2 FVKESK. This CDR3 is built from 16 residues. The CDR3 reads CASSRQQGRRLETQYF. The CDR3 bases are TGTGCCAGCAGCCGTCAACAGGGGCGCCGGTTAGAGACCCAGTACTTC.

The chain uses TRBV11-2 and TRBJ2-7; perhaps TRBD2 as D (5 bases). V dropped 2 bases and J dropped 7 bases, with 24 bases sitting between them. This CDR3 spans 17 amino acids. From germline, CDR1 is SGHAT and CDR2 FQNNGV. The CDR3 DNA reads TGTGCCAGCAGCTTATTCAGCCTAACACTCCCCACGGGGGAGCAGTACTTC. The encoded protein is CASSLFSLTLPTGEQYF.